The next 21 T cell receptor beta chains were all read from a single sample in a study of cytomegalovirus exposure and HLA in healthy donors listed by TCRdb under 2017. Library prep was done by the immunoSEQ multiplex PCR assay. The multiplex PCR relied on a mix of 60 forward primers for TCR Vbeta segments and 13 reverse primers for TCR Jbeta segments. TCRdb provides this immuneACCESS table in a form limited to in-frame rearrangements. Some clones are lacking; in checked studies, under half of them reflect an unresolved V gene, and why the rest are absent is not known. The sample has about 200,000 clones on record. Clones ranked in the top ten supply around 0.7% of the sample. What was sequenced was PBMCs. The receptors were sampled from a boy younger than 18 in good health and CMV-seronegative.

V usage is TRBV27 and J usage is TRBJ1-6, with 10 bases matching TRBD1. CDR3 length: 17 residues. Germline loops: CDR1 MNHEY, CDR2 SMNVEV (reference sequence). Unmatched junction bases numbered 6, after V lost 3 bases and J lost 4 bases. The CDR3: CASSLKTGGGYNSPLHF. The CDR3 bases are TGTGCCAGCAGTTTGAAGACAGGGGGCGGGTATAATTCACCCCTCCACTTT.

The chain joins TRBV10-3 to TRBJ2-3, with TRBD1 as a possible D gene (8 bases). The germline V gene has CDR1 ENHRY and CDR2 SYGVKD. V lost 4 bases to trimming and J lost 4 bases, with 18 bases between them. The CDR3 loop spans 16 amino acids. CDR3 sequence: CAISVNRGGTSDTQYF. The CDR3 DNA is TGTGCCATCAGTGTCAACAGGGGGGGTACCTCAGATACGCAGTATTTT.

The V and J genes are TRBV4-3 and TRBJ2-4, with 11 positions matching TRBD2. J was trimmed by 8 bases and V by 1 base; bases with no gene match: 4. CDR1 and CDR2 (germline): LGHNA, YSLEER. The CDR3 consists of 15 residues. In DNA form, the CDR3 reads TGCGCCAGCAGCCAAGTAGCGGGGGGGCGGGACATTCAGTACTTC. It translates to CASSQVAGGRDIQYF.

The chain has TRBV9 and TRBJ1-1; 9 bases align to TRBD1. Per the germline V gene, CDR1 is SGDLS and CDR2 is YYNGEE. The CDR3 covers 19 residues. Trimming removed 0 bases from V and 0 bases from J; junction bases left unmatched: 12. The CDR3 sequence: CASSVADGTGSFMNTEAFF. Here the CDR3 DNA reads TGTGCCAGCAGCGTAGCGGATGGGACAGGGAGTTTCATGAACACTGAAGCTTTCTTT.

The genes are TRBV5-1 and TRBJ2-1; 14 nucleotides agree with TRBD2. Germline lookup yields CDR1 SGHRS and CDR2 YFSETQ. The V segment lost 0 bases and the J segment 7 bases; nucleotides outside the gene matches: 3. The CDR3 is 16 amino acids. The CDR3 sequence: CASSLGLAGGPNEQFF. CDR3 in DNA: TGCGCCAGCAGCTTGGGACTAGCGGGGGGGCCGAATGAGCAGTTCTTC.

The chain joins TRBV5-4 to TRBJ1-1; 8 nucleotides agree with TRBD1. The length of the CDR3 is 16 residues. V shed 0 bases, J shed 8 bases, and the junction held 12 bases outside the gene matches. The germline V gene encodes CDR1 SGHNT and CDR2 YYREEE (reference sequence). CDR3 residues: CASSLAGQGAGREAFF. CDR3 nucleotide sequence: TGTGCCAGCAGCTTGGCCGGGCAGGGGGCGGGTCGAGAAGCTTTCTTT.

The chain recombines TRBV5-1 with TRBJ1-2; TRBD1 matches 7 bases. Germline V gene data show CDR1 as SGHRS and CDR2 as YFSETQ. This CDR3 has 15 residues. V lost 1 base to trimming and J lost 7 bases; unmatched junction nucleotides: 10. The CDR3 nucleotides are TGCGCCAGCAGCTTGATAGGGACAGACGTGATTGGCTACACCTTC. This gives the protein CASSLIGTDVIGYTF. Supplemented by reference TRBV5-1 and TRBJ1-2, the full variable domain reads KAGVTQTPRYLIKTRGQQVTLSCSPISGHRSVSWYQQTPGQGLQFLFEYFSETQRNKGNFPGRFSGRQFSNSRSEMNVSTLELGDSALYLCASSLIGTDVIGYTFGSGTRLTVV.

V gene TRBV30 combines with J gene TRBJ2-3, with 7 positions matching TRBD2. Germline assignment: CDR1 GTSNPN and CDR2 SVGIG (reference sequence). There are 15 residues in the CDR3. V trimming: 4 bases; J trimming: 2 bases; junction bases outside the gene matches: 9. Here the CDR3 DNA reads TGTGCCTGGACCCGATCAAGCGGGGTCACAGATACGCAGTATTTT. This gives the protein CAWTRSSGVTDTQYF.

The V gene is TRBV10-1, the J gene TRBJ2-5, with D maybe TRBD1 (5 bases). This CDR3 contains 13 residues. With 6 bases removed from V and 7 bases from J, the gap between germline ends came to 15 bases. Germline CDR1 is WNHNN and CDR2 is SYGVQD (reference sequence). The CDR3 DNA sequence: TGCGCCAGCAGCGAAGGGGCTAGGGGGACCCAGTACTTC. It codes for CASSEGARGTQYF.

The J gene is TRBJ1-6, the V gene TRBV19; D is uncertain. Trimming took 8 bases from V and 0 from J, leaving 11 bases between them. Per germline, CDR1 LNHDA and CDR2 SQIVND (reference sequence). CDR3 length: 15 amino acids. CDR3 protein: CASDRGSSYNSPLHF. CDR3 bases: TGTGCCAGTGATAGAGGGAGCTCCTATAATTCACCCCTCCACTTT. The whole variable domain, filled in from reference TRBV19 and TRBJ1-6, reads DGGITQSPKYLFRKEGQNVTLSCEQNLNHDAMYWYRQDPGQGLRLIYYSQIVNDFQKGDIAEGYSVSREKKESFPLTVTSAQKNPTAFYLCASDRGSSYNSPLHFGNGTRLTVT.

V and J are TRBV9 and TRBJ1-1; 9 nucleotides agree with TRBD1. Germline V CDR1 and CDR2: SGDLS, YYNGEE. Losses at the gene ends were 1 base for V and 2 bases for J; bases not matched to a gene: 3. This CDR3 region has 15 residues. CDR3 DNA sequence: TGTGCCAGCAGCGTAAGGGACAGGGACAACACTGAAGCTTTCTTT. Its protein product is CASSVRDRDNTEAFF.

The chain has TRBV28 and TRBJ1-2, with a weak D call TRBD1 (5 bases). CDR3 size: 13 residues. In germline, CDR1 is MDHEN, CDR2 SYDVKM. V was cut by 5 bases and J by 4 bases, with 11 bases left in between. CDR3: CASSAGRGYGYTF. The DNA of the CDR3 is TGTGCCAGCAGTGCAGGGCGGGGCTATGGCTACACCTTC.

The CDR3 loop is CASSLTEDTQYF. CDR3 DNA: TGTGCCAGCAGCTTAACGGAGGATACGCAGTATTTT. The rearrangement joins TRBV7-3 to TRBJ2-3; D is ambiguous. This CDR3 spans 12 amino acids. Trimming left V 0 bases short and J 6 bases short, with 4 bases between. Germline CDR1 and CDR2: SGHTA and FQGTGA.

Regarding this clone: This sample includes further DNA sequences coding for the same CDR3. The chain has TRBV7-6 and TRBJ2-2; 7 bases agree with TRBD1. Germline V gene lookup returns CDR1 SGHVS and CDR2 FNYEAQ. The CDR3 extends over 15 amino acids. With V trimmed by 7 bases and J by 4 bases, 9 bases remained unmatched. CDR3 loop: CASKNRDRTTGELFF. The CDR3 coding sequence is TGTGCCAGCAAAAATCGGGACAGAACCACCGGGGAGCTGTTTTTT. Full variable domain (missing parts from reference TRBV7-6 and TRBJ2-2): GAGVSQSPRYKVTKRGQDVALRCDPISGHVSLYWYRQALGQGPEFLTYFNYEAQQDKSGLPNDRFSAERPEGSISTLTIQRTEQRDSAMYRCASKNRDRTTGELFFGEGSRLTVL.

The CDR3 spells CASSQDRPPLHF. CDR3 nucleotide sequence: TGTGCCAGCAGCCAAGACAGGCCACCCCTCCACTTT. V and J are TRBV4-2 and TRBJ1-6; D ambiguous. Trimming left V 0 bases short and J 11 bases short, with 5 bases between. The CDR3 runs to 12 residues. Germline CDR1 is LGHNA and CDR2 is YNFKEQ.

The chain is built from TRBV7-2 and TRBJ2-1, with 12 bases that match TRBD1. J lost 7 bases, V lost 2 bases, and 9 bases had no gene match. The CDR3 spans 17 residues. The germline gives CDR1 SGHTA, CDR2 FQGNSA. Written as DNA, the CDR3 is TGTGCCAGCAGCTTAATGGTGGGACAGGGGGCGTATAATGAGCAGTTCTTC. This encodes CASSLMVGQGAYNEQFF.

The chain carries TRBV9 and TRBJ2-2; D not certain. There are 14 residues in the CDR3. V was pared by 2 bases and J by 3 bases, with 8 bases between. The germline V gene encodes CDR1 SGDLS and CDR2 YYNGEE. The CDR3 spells CASSVRHDTGELFF. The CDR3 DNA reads TGTGCCAGCAGCGTTCGACACGACACCGGGGAGCTGTTTTTT.

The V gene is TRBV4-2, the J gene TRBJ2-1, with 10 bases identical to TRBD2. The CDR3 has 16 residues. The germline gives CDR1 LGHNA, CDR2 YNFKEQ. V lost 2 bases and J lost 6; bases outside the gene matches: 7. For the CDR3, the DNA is TGTGCCAGCAGCCAAAGGAGCAAGCGGGGGGGCAATGAGCAGTTCTTC. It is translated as CASSQRSKRGGNEQFF.

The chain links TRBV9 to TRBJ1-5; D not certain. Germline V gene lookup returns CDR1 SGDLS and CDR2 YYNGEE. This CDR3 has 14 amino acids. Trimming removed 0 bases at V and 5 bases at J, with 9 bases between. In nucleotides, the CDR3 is TGTGCCAGCAGCGTAGACGGCAGCGATCAGCCCCAGCATTTT. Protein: CASSVDGSDQPQHF.

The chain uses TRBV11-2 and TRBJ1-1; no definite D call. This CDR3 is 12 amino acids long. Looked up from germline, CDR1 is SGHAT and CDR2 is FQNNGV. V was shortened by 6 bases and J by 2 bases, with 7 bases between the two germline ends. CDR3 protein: CASSSYNTEAFF. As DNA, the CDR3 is TGTGCCAGCAGTTCGTATAACACTGAAGCTTTCTTT.

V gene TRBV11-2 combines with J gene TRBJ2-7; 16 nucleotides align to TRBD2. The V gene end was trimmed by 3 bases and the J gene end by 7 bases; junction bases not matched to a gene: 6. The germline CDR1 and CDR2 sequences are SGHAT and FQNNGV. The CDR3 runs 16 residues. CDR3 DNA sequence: TGTGCCAGCAGCTTCGGGACTAGCGGGGGGGTCTTGGAGCAGTACTTC. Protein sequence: CASSFGTSGGVLEQYF.